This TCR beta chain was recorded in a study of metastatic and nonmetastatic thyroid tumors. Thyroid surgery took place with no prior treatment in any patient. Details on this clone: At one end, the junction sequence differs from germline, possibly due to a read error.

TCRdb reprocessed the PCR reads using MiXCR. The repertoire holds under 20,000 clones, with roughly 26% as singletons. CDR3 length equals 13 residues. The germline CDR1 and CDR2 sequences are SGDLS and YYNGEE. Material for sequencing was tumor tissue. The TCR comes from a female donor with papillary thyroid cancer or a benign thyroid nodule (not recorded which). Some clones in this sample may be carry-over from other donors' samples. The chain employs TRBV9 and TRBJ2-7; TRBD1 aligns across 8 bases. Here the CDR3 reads CSSSAEQGGEQYF. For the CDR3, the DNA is TGTTCCAGCAGTGCCGAACAGGGGGGTGAGCAGTACTTC.